Listed below are T cell receptor beta chains from one sample, sequenced in a study of T cells in Graves' hyperthyroidism and ophthalmopathy. TCRdb used MiXCR to reprocess the multiplex PCR reads, holding one entry per CDR3 protein. Here the sample spans over 700,000 distinct CDR3 sequences, 35% to 40% being singletons. Input material: blood. The receptors originated from a man aged 18 to 30 with Graves' hyperthyroidism. Both conserved end residues are trimmed from each CDR3. Fields, in order: V gene, J gene, CDR3 length, CDR3 protein.

TRBV7-2	TRBJ2-7	14	ASSNPGRGKYYEQY
TRBV29-1	TRBJ1-5	10	SVSEWGQPQH
TRBV7-9	TRBJ2-2	11	ASSTIYTGELF
TRBV11-2	TRBJ2-7	13	ASSSISGESYEQY
TRBV12-3/TRBV12-4	TRBJ2-7	13	ASSLSGQSSYEQY
TRBV19	TRBJ1-6	13	ASSMGQTSNSPLH
TRBV29-1	TRBJ1-2	7	SSTVGYT
TRBV10-3	TRBJ2-5	12	AISEPQGLGTQY
TRBV7-9	TRBJ2-6	16	ASSLEAGQDARANVLT
TRBV10-2	TRBJ1-1	12	ASRITGVNTEAF
TRBV9	TRBJ2-7	15	ASSVGTEGGGGYEQY
TRBV29-1	TRBJ2-5	12	SVEGRTGLETQY
TRBV14	TRBJ2-7	13	ASSQTTGGGDEQY
TRBV19	TRBJ2-7	12	ASSAGTGVYEQY
TRBV6-5	TRBJ1-1	12	ASSYSMGLAEAF
TRBV10-3	TRBJ2-7	12	ASSMGTGSYEQY
TRBV6-1	TRBJ1-2	13	ASRSTGGSHYGYT
TRBV7-2	TRBJ1-3	13	ASSFGIGSGNTIY
TRBV6-5	TRBJ2-7	13	ASSSHSVAHYEQY
TRBV19	TRBJ1-5	13	ATTPSGTFNQPQH
TRBV24-1	TRBJ1-5	12	ATSEGNSNQPQH
TRBV5-1	TRBJ1-1	11	ASSFTGGTEAF